The sample holds one count of the clone carrying this T cell receptor (beta chain). What it recognizes is unknown. Since a much larger clone is just one base distant, this may be a read error. From RNA, the CDR3 regions of TCR beta chains were amplified and sequenced. First-round RT-PCR used HTBI primers; second-round multiplex PCR followed. TCRdb re-called the multiplex PCR reads through MiXCR, storing one row per CDR3 protein. The sample holds about 550,000 distinct CDR3 sequences, under 45% seen once. This record comes from a study of Graves' ophthalmopathy and Graves' hyperthyroidism. General observations from the study: With approximately 88% sensitivity and roughly 76% specificity, a 13-signature model separated ophthalmopathy from stable hyperthyroidism.

This CDR3 has 14 residues. The germline V and J ends were trimmed by 8 bases and 0 bases, with 13 bases remaining between them. The germline V gene has CDR1 MNHNY and CDR2 SVGAGI (reference sequence). Hyperthyroidism patients were newly diagnosed, under 2 months' duration, aged 18 to 65. Sequences were obtained from peripheral blood or thyroid tissue (not recorded which). The receptor was derived from an adult man with Graves' hyperthyroidism. The chain combines TRBV6-6 with TRBJ1-1; no reliable D call. The CDR3 reads CASGGIPMNTEAFF. The CDR3 DNA sequence: TGTGCCAGCGGTGGAATACCCATGAACACTGAAGCTTTCTTT.